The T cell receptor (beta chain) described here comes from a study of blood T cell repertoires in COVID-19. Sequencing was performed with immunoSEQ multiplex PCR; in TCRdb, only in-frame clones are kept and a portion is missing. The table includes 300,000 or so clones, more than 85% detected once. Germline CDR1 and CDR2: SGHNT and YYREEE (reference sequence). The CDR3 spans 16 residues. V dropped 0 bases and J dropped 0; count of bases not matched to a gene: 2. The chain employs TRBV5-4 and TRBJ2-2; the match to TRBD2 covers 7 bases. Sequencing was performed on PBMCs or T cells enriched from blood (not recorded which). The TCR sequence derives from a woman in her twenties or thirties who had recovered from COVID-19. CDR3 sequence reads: CASSLDAGANTGELFF. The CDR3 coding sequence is TGTGCCAGCAGCTTGGATGCGGGGGCGAACACCGGGGAGCTGTTTTTT.